The text below deals with one T cell receptor (beta chain). The sample holds a few counts of this clonotype. It has no known antigen specificity. The record has no base qualities; no much larger clone is one base away. These data belong to a study of T-cell memory formation after mild COVID-19 (dated by TCRdb to about 2021). Study-wide context: TCR sequence clusters from the two donors were found to be largely donor specific. In two donors, T-cell clones that expanded and contracted after mild COVID-19 were followed by sequencing TCRalpha and TCRbeta repertoires longitudinally. Two young, previously healthy adult volunteers, one female and one male, were included in the cohort.

The reads were generated on an Illumina NovaSeq 6000. Using 5'RACE with constant-segment primers, TCRalpha and TCRbeta cDNA libraries were constructed, with sample barcodes and unique molecular identifiers added in the process. Trizol reagent was used to extract RNA from every sample. Library amplification was performed in two PCR steps, and a second sample barcode and Illumina TruSeq adapters were introduced in the second step. The libraries were sequenced on an Illumina NovaSeq using 2 x 150 bp paired-end reads. Concerning the study's data processing: Demultiplexing of reads and collapsing into UMI-guided consensus sequences were performed with migec v1.2.7. Using mixcr v2.1.11, UMI consensuses were aligned to TRA and TRB V and J templates and then assembled into clonotypes. A clonotype was counted as expanded or contracted only if both edgeR and NoisET called the change significant, with noise models trained on biological replicates. For edgeR calls, the thresholds were a false discovery rate-adjusted p below 0.01 and a log2 fold-change of 1. PCA with hierarchical clustering of max-normalized trajectories of the 1000 most abundant clonotypes was used as exploratory dynamics analysis. Each responding clone was given a CD4 or CD8 phenotype based on the CD4+ and CD8+ repertoires, which had been sequenced separately. Starting from the raw public reads, TCRdb applied fastp trimming at Q25, assembled clones with MiXCR and retained in-frame beta chains. Identical CDR3 protein sequences are pooled into one entry, listed with their most common genes and DNA. The V and J calls here are based on TCRdb, not the publication. For this sample there are about 350,000 distinct CDR3 sequences; roughly 19% appear just once. The top ten clonotypes cover roughly a fifth of the sample.

The CDR3 sequence holds 13 residues, the cysteine and valine included. Only the CDR3 DNA stays, 39 bases, in frame from base 1. Trimming at the junction amounts to 5 bases on V and 3 bases on J, and the germline ends lie 11 bases apart. CDR1 and CDR2 (MNHEY, SVGEGT) derive from the germline V gene. Ficoll-Paque density gradient centrifugation was used to isolate PBMCs. Study-wide findings and limitations: Contracting CD4+ clones appeared mostly in the CM and EM memory subsets, whereas CD8+ clones were enriched in EMRA. Some responding clones were detected in pre-infection memory, which suggested that pre-existing cross-reactive memory T cells had joined the SARS-CoV-2 response. Clones that contracted from day 15 to 85 showed balanced CD4/CD8 phenotypes, whereas a second wave of clones that expanded from day 15 to 37 leaned towards CD4+. Only a couple of mild cases were covered in the study, and larger cohorts including severe cases with pre-infection samples were considered necessary. SARS-CoV-2 specificity was not confirmed for the second-wave clones peaking on day 37.

The TCR sequence derives from a man between 18 and 29 years old who had mild COVID-19 (a few samples of this study predate the infection). The sample titles of this study are shuffled in the database, so cell type and time point are left out; the donor was told from shared clones. The chain links TRBV6-2 or TRBV6-3 with TRBJ2-7; the D gene assignment is ambiguous. The sequenced sample consisted of PBMCs or a T cell subset sorted from them (not recorded which). The CDR3 here reads CASSGPVNYEQYV. At the DNA level, the sequence is TGTGCCAGCAGTGGCCCGGTCAACTACGAGCAGTACGTC.